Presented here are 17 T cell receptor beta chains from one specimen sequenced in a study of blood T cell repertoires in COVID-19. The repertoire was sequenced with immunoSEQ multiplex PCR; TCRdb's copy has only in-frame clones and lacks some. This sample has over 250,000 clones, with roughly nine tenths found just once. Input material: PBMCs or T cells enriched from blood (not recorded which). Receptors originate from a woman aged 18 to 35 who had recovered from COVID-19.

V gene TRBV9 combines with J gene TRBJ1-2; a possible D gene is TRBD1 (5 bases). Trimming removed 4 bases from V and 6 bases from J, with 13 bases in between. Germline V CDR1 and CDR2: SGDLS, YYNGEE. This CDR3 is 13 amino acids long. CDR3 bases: TGTGCCAGCAGCCCCAGGGAAGACGATGGCTACACCTTC. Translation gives CASSPREDDGYTF.

CDR3 DNA: TGTGCCAGCACCGGGGACAGGGGCTGGGGCGAGCAGTACTTC. Protein: CASTGDRGWGEQYF. The chain is built from TRBV2 and TRBJ2-7; 10 bases align to TRBD1. Germline V gene lookup returns CDR1 SNHLY and CDR2 FYNNEI. The CDR3 sequence is 14 residues long. V was pared by 7 bases and J by 6 bases, with 9 bases of the junction left unmatched.

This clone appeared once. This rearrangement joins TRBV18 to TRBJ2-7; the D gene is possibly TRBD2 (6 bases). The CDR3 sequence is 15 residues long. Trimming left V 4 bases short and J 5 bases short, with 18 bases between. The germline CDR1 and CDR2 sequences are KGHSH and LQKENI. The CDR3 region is CASSLRTGWEDEQYF. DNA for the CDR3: TGTGCCAGCTCACTACGGACGGGCTGGGAGGACGAGCAGTACTTC.

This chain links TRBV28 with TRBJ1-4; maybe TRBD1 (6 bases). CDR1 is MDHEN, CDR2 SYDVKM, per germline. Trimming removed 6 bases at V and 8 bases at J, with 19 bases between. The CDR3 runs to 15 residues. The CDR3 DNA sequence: TGTGCCAGCAGCCCAGAGGGGGTCTTAAGGGAAAAACTGTTTTTT. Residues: CASSPEGVLREKLFF.

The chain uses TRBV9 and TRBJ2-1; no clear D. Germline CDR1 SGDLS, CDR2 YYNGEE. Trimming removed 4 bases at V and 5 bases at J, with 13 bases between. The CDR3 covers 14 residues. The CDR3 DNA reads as TGTGCCAGCAGCCTAACAAACCGGGACAATGAGCAGTTCTTC. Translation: CASSLTNRDNEQFF.

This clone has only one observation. In nucleotides, the CDR3 is TGTGCCAGCAGCTTAGGGGCCAGGGCGTTAGGAGATACGCAGTATTTT. Its protein is CASSLGARALGDTQYF. The chain carries TRBV7-8 and TRBJ2-3; D is possibly TRBD1 (5 bases). Germline loops: CDR1 SGHVS, CDR2 FQNEAQ. Trimming took off 1 base at V and 5 bases at J, with 16 bases between the two ends. CDR3 size: 16 residues.

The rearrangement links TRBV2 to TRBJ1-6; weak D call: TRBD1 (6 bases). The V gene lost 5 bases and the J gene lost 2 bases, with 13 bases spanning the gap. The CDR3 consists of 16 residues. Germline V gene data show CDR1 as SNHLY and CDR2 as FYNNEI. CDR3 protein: CASSQRQVPYNSPLHF. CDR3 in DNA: TGTGCCAGCAGTCAACGACAGGTTCCCTATAATTCACCCCTCCACTTT.

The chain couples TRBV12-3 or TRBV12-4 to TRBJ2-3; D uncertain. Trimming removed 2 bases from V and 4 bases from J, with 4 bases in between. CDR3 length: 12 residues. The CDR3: CASSLTADTQYF. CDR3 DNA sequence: TGTGCCAGCAGTTTAACGGCAGATACGCAGTATTTT.

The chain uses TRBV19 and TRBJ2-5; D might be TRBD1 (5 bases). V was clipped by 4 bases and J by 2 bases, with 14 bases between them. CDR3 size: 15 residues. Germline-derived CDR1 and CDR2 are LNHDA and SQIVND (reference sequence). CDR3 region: CASSKGQTSQETQYF. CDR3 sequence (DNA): TGTGCCAGTAGTAAGGGGCAGACCTCGCAAGAGACCCAGTACTTC.

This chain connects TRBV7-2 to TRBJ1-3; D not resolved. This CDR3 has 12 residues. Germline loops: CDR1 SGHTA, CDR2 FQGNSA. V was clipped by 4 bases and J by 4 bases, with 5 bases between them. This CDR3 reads CASSSVGNTIYF. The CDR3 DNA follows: TGTGCCAGCAGCTCGGTGGGAAACACCATATATTTT.

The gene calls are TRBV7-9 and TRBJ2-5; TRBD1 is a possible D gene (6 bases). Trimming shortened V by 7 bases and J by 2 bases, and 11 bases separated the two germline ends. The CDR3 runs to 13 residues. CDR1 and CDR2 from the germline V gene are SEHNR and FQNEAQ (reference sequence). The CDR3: CASNDRTQETQYF. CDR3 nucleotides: TGTGCCAGCAACGACAGGACGCAAGAGACCCAGTACTTC. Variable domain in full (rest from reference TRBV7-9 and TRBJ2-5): DTGVSQNPRHKITKRGQNVTFRCDPISEHNRLYWYRQTLGQGPEFLTYFQNEAQLEKSRLLSDRFSAERPKGSFSTLEIQRTEQGDSAMYLCASNDRTQETQYFGPGTRLLVL.

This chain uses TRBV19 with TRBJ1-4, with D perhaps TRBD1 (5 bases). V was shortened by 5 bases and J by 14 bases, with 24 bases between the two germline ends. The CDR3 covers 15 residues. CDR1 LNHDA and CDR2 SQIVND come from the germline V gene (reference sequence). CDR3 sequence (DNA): TGTGCCAGTAGTCCTTCTCTCACGGACACGGAAGATCTGTTTTTT. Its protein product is CASSPSLTDTEDLFF.

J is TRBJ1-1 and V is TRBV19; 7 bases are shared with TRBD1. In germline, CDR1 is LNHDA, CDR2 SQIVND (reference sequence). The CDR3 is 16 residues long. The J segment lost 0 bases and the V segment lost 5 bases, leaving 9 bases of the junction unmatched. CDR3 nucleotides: TGTGCCAGTAGTCCCCCCAAAGGGGGCATGAACACTGAAGCTTTCTTT. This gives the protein CASSPPKGGMNTEAFF.

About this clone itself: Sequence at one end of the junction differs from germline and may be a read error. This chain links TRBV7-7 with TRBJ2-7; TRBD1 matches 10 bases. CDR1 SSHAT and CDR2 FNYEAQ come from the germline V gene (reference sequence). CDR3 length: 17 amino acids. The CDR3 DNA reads TGTGCTAGCAGCCCAGGAACCGGGACAGGGGCGTCCTACGAGCAGTACTTC. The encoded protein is CASSPGTGTGASYEQYF.

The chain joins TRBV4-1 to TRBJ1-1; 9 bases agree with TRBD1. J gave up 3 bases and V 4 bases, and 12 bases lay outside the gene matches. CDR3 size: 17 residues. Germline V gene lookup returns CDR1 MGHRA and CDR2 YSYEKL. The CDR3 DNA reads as TGCGCCAGCAGCCGAACAGGGGGCGCGACAGGGGACACTGAAGCTTTCTTT. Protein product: CASSRTGGATGDTEAFF.

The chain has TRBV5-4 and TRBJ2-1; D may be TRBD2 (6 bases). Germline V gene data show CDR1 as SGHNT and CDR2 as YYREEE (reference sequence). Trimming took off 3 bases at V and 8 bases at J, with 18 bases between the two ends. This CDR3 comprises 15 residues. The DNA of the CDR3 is TGTGCCAGCAGCTACGGGGGATTCAAGACCGATGAGCAGTTCTTC. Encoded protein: CASSYGGFKTDEQFF.

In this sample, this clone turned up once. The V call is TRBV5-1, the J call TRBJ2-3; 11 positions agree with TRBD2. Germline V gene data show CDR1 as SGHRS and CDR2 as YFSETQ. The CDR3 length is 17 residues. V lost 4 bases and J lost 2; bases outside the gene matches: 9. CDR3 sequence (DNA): TGCGCCAGCAGCCCGGGGACTAGCGGTAACCCCACAGATACGCAGTATTTT. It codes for CASSPGTSGNPTDTQYF.